This T cell receptor beta chain was captured by sequencing in a study of T cells in Graves' hyperthyroidism and ophthalmopathy. The source material, RNA transcripts, was used to amplify TCR beta CDR3 regions. When the TCR CDR3 underwent first-round RT-PCR, the HTBI primer set was used. TCRdb reanalysed the multiplex PCR reads using MiXCR and keeps one entry per CDR3 protein. The sample carries approximately 520,000 distinct CDR3 sequences, approximately 25% recorded once. PBMCs stemmed from around 9.3 ml fresh peripheral blood. This clonotype was detected a few times. Its specificity is not known. Broader study findings: Using 13 V-J features, a model discriminated ophthalmopathy from stable hyperthyroidism. Among clonotypes expanded in thyroid above 0.001, most were also found in blood. Model predictions of ophthalmopathy came a median approximately 6 months before onset.

Sequenced: blood. This sequence originates from a woman under 40 with Graves' ophthalmopathy.

The CDR3 spells CASTPWAGADTGELFF. Written as DNA, the CDR3 is TGTGCCAGCACCCCTTGGGCAGGGGCGGACACCGGGGAGCTGTTTTTT. The rearrangement links TRBV28 to TRBJ2-2; a possible D gene is TRBD1 (6 bases). CDR1 MDHEN and CDR2 SYDVKM come from the germline V gene. The CDR3 length is 16 residues. V shed 7 bases and J shed 3 bases, with 18 bases lying between them.